This T cell receptor (beta chain) appears in the sequencing data of a study of T cell responses to AZD1222 COVID-19 vaccine. The method was immunoSEQ multiplex PCR; TCRdb's version includes in-frame clones alone and lacks a portion of them. The profile shows 65,000 to 85,000 clones, 70% to 90% of them singletons. V shed 5 bases, J shed 1 base, and the junction held 7 bases outside the gene matches. Germline V CDR1 and CDR2: SGHTA, FQGTGA. This CDR3 spans 15 amino acids. The clonotype originates from an adult in good health. Source: peripheral blood, taken on day 0 of AZD1222 vaccination. The chain links TRBV7-3 to TRBJ2-7, with TRBD1 matching over 8 bases. CDR3 bases: TGTGCCAGCAGCCCCACGACAGGGGAGTCCTACGAGCAGTACTTC. It encodes CASSPTTGESYEQYF.